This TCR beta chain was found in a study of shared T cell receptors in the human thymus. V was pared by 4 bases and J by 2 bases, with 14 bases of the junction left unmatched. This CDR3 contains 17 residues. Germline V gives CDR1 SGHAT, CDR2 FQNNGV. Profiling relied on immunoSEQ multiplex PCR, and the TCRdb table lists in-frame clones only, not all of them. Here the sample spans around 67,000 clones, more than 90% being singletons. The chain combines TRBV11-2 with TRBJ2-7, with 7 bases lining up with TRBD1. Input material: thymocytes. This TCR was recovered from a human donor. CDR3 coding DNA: TGTGCCAGCAGCTCTACAACCGGGACAGAAGCAGCCTACGAGCAGTACTTC. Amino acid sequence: CASSSTTGTEAAYEQYF.